Following are 18 T cell receptor beta chains from one sample sequenced in a study of graft-versus-host responses after intestinal transplantation. Sequencing was performed with immunoSEQ multiplex PCR; in TCRdb, only in-frame clones are kept and a portion is missing. Altogether about 88,000 clones are present, around 93% being singletons, with the ten largest covering 0.3% to 0.45%. Antigens for these TCRs are unknown. This material consisted of unstimulated CD4+ T cells sorted from spleen or lymph node cells, taken before transplant. These receptors were obtained from a human donor who was the organ donor for an intestinal transplant.

This clone was observed a handful of times. The chain uses TRBV9 and TRBJ1-2; TRBD1 agrees at 7 bases. V shed 3 bases and J 6 bases; nucleotides not matched to a gene: 5. The germline gives CDR1 SGDLS, CDR2 YYNGEE. The length of the CDR3 is 13 residues. The DNA for the CDR3 is TGTGCCAGCAGCGCCGGGACAGAGGATGGCTACACCTTC. This translates into CASSAGTEDGYTF. Full variable domain (rest looked up from reference TRBV9 and TRBJ1-2): DSGVTQTPKHLITATGQRVTLRCSPRSGDLSVYWYQQSLDQGLQFLIQYYNGEERAKGNILERFSAQQFPDLHSELNLSSLELGDSALYFCASSAGTEDGYTFGSGTRLTVV.

The chain couples TRBV6-5 to TRBJ2-3, with a weak D call TRBD1 (6 bases). The V end lost 0 bases, the J end lost 2 bases, and 9 bases lay between the germline ends. Per the germline V gene, CDR1 is MNHEY and CDR2 is SVGAGI. The CDR3 spans 15 residues. The CDR3 sequence is CASSYSRGITDTQYF. CDR3 nucleotides: TGTGCCAGCAGTTACTCGAGGGGGATCACAGATACGCAGTATTTT.

The rearrangement links TRBV7-9 to TRBJ2-7; 8 bases align to TRBD2. With V trimmed by 5 bases and J by 4 bases, 7 bases remained unmatched. Germline CDR1 reads SEHNR; CDR2 reads FQNEAQ (reference sequence). The length of the CDR3 is 14 residues. CDR3: CASSLSGEGYEQYF. The CDR3 bases are TGTGCCAGCAGCCTTAGCGGGGAAGGGTACGAGCAGTACTTC. The full variable domain, with the rest looked up from reference TRBV7-9 and TRBJ2-7, is DTGVSQNPRHKITKRGQNVTFRCDPISEHNRLYWYRQTLGQGPEFLTYFQNEAQLEKSRLLSDRFSAERPKGSFSTLEIQRTEQGDSAMYLCASSLSGEGYEQYFGPGTRLTVT.

This clone was detected only once. This chain connects TRBV5-4 to TRBJ2-3, with 11 bases identical to TRBD1. The V segment lost 4 bases and the J segment 3 bases; nucleotides outside the gene matches: 4. CDR1 and CDR2 from the germline V gene are SGHNT and YYREEE (reference sequence). CDR3 length: 15 residues. The DNA of the CDR3 is TGTGCCAGCAGCGCGGACAGGGGGCTTACAGATACGCAGTATTTT. This codes for CASSADRGLTDTQYF.

The CDR3: CASRPQGPNYGYTF. CDR3 nucleotide sequence: TGTGCCAGCAGGCCCCAGGGTCCTAACTATGGCTACACCTTC. V gene TRBV2 combines with J gene TRBJ1-2, with D possibly being TRBD1 (5 bases). V shed 6 bases and J shed 0 bases, with 11 bases lying between them. Germline loops: CDR1 SNHLY, CDR2 FYNNEI. The CDR3 has 14 amino acids.

The V and J genes are TRBV28 and TRBJ2-4; possibly TRBD1 for D (5 bases). The length of the CDR3 is 14 residues. The V end lost 4 bases, the J end lost 1 base, and 8 bases lay between the germline ends. From germline, CDR1 is MDHEN and CDR2 SYDVKM. The chain's CDR3 is CASSSQVAKNIQYF. DNA of the CDR3: TGTGCCAGCAGTTCACAGGTTGCCAAAAACATTCAGTACTTC.

The V call is TRBV29-1, the J call TRBJ1-2; D gene uncertain. Looked up from germline, CDR1 is SQVTM and CDR2 is ANQGSEA. This CDR3 has 13 residues. The V end was cut by 2 bases, the J end by 4 bases, with 11 bases between. CDR3 residues: CSVERGGGYGYTF. The CDR3 DNA sequence: TGCAGCGTTGAACGGGGTGGAGGCTATGGCTACACCTTC. The full variable domain, its missing parts supplied by reference TRBV29-1 and TRBJ1-2, is SAVISQKPSRDICQRGTSLTIQCQVDSQVTMMFWYRQQPGQSLTLIATANQGSEATYESGFVIDKFPISRPNLTFSTLTVSNMSPEDSSIYLCSVERGGGYGYTFGSGTRLTVV.

The chain uses TRBV10-3 and TRBJ1-4; 7 bases are shared with TRBD1. V gave up 3 bases and J gave up 4 bases; unmatched junction bases: 2. The CDR3 length is 14 residues. Per germline, CDR1 ENHRY and CDR2 SYGVKD. The CDR3 here is CAISETGVNEKLFF. CDR3 DNA: TGTGCCATCAGTGAAACAGGGGTTAATGAAAAACTGTTTTTT.

The chain is built from TRBV4-1 and TRBJ1-4; possibly TRBD1 for D (5 bases). The CDR3 loop spans 16 amino acids. Trimming removed 1 base from V and 7 bases from J, with 16 bases in between. Looked up from germline, CDR1 is MGHRA and CDR2 is YSYEKL. CDR3 sequence reads: CASSQARAGRGEKLFF. DNA of the CDR3: TGCGCCAGCAGCCAAGCCCGAGCCGGGAGGGGTGAAAAACTGTTTTTT.

The V and J genes are TRBV27 and TRBJ2-1; 10 bases line up with TRBD2. The V gene end was trimmed by 3 bases and the J gene end by 5 bases; junction bases not matched to a gene: 4. The CDR3 runs 15 residues. Germline V gene data show CDR1 as MNHEY and CDR2 as SMNVEV (reference sequence). DNA for the CDR3: TGTGCCAGCAGTTTCAGCGGGAGGGCAAACAATGAGCAGTTCTTC. Translating gives CASSFSGRANNEQFF.

The chain is built from TRBV4-1 and TRBJ2-3; TRBD2 matches at 7 bases. CDR1 and CDR2 (germline): MGHRA, YSYEKL. The CDR3 spans 14 residues. V lost 1 base to trimming and J lost 4 bases; unmatched junction nucleotides: 2. This CDR3 reads CASSQGDYADTQYF. For the CDR3, the DNA is TGCGCCAGCAGCCAAGGGGACTACGCAGATACGCAGTATTTT.

The V gene is TRBV28, the J gene TRBJ2-7, with 7 bases matching TRBD2. CDR1 and CDR2 (germline): MDHEN, SYDVKM. Trimming cost V 1 base and J 0 bases; bases outside gene matches: 6. CDR3 size: 16 residues. The chain's CDR3 is CASSLLASGSSYEQYF. The CDR3 nucleotides are TGTGCCAGCAGTTTATTGGCTAGCGGCAGCTCCTACGAGCAGTACTTC.

V gene TRBV5-6 combines with J gene TRBJ2-2; D gene ambiguous. V shed 0 bases and J shed 6 bases, with 6 bases lying between them. This CDR3 contains 13 residues. The germline V gene encodes CDR1 SGHDT and CDR2 YYEEEE. CDR3 loop: CASSLGAAGELFF. CDR3 coding DNA: TGTGCCAGCAGCTTGGGTGCGGCCGGGGAGCTGTTTTTT.

Only one count was recorded for this clone. This chain connects TRBV6-1 to TRBJ1-5; D is unresolved. Germline V gene sequence: CDR1 MNHNS, CDR2 SASEGT. Trimming stripped 0 bases from V and 2 bases from J, with 8 bases between. This CDR3 region has 15 residues. The CDR3 DNA sequence: TGTGCCAGCAGTGAAGCATTCACTGGCAATCAGCCCCAGCATTTT. It is translated as CASSEAFTGNQPQHF.

V is TRBV21-1 and J is TRBJ1-2; the D call in the table, TRBD1, was not verified against the DNA. TRBV21-1 is an annotated pseudogene. This CDR3 has 15 residues. In nucleotides, the CDR3 is TGTGCCAGCAGCAAAGCGCGGTACAGGGGGTATGGCTACACCTTC. This codes for CASSKARYRGYGYTF.

The rearrangement uses TRBV25-1 and TRBJ1-5, with 8 bases identical to TRBD1. This CDR3 spans 15 amino acids. The J segment lost 0 bases and the V segment lost 4 bases, leaving 2 bases of the junction unmatched. CDR1 is MGHDK and CDR2 is SYGVNS in the germline V gene. The DNA of the CDR3 is TGTGCCAGCAGTGCTGGACAGGGTAGCAATCAGCCCCAGCATTTT. Translating gives CASSAGQGSNQPQHF.

The V gene is TRBV9, the J gene TRBJ1-2, with 12 bases fitting TRBD1. The germline V gene encodes CDR1 SGDLS and CDR2 YYNGEE. The junction had 2 bases not matched to a gene; V was cut back by 2 bases and J by 3 bases. The CDR3 consists of 15 residues. The CDR3 nucleotides read TGTGCCAGCAGCGTGGGGACAGGGGGCCACTATGGCTACACCTTC. Its protein is CASSVGTGGHYGYTF.

The V and J genes are TRBV7-9 and TRBJ2-7; 7 bases align to TRBD1. The CDR3 spans 14 residues. Germline-derived CDR1 and CDR2 are SEHNR and FQNEAQ (reference sequence). J was trimmed by 3 bases and V by 5 bases; bases with no gene match: 7. The CDR3 is CASSPDRVHYEQYF. The CDR3 DNA reads as TGTGCCAGCAGCCCCGACAGGGTACACTACGAGCAGTACTTC. Based on the CDR3 plus reference TRBV7-9 and TRBJ2-7, the full variable domain is DTGVSQNPRHKITKRGQNVTFRCDPISEHNRLYWYRQTLGQGPEFLTYFQNEAQLEKSRLLSDRFSAERPKGSFSTLEIQRTEQGDSAMYLCASSPDRVHYEQYFGPGTRLTVT.